Listed below are T cell receptor beta chains from one sample, sequenced in a study of OX40 agonist ivuxolimab in advanced cancers. Method: immunoSEQ multiplex PCR; TCRdb's copy keeps in-frame clones and lacks some. The repertoire holds about 69,000 clones, with roughly 92% as singletons. This specimen was CD4+ or CD8+ T cells sorted from blood, taken in a trial of the OX40 agonist ivuxolimab. Receptors were obtained from an adult with an advanced solid tumor such as melanoma, head and neck, liver or kidney cancer. Both conserved end residues are part of each CDR3. The D gene is left open where the match is weak. Size is stated for part of the rows, as once, few or many counts, or as a class when the clone is expanded.

j_gene: TRBJ2-7; abundance: NA; v_gene: TRBV6-5; d_gene: TRBD1; CDR3aa: CASVGTGGHEQYF; CDR3nt: TGTGCCAGCGTTGGGACAGGGGGCCACGAGCAGTACTTC
j_gene: TRBJ2-7; abundance: NA; v_gene: TRBV6-1; d_gene: TRBD2; CDR3aa: CASSESGRAYEQYF; CDR3nt: TGTGCCAGCAGTGAAAGCGGGAGGGCCTACGAGCAGTACTTC
j_gene: TRBJ2-7; abundance: NA; v_gene: TRBV19; d_gene: TRBD2; CDR3aa: CACAEASGLAVGEQYF; CDR3nt: TGTGCCTGTGCCGAAGCCTCGGGACTAGCAGTCGGCGAGCAGTACTTC
j_gene: TRBJ1-5; abundance: NA; v_gene: TRBV29-1; d_gene: NA; CDR3aa: CSVGWDSNQPQHF; CDR3nt: TGCAGCGTTGGGTGGGACAGCAATCAGCCCCAGCATTTT
j_gene: TRBJ2-1; abundance: NA; v_gene: TRBV9; d_gene: NA; CDR3aa: CASSVVGGPYNEQFF; CDR3nt: TGTGCCAGCAGCGTAGTGGGCGGTCCCTACAATGAGCAGTTCTTC
j_gene: TRBJ2-5; abundance: NA; v_gene: TRBV5-5; d_gene: NA; CDR3aa: CASSLDGGSPRETQYF; CDR3nt: TGTGCCAGCAGCTTGGATGGAGGGTCCCCCCGCGAGACCCAGTACTTC
j_gene: TRBJ1-6; abundance: NA; v_gene: TRBV5-4; d_gene: NA; CDR3aa: CASSDMGGAYSPLHF; CDR3nt: TGTGCCAGCAGCGACATGGGGGGCGCATATTCACCCCTCCACTTT
j_gene: TRBJ1-3; abundance: once; v_gene: TRBV4-1; d_gene: NA; CDR3aa: CASSPFGDSVSGNTIYF; CDR3nt: TGCGCCAGCAGCCCGTTCGGAGACAGCGTCTCTGGAAACACCATATATTTT
j_gene: TRBJ1-2; abundance: once; v_gene: TRBV20-1; d_gene: TRBD1; CDR3aa: CSADRVNGYTF; CDR3nt: TGCAGTGCTGACAGGGTAAATGGCTACACCTTC
j_gene: TRBJ2-3; abundance: NA; v_gene: TRBV5-8; d_gene: TRBD2; CDR3aa: CASSLSLLAGGVGTDTQYF; CDR3nt: TGTGCCAGCAGCTTGTCTCTTCTAGCGGGAGGGGTTGGCACAGATACGCAGTATTTT
j_gene: TRBJ1-5; abundance: NA; v_gene: TRBV5-5; d_gene: NA; CDR3aa: CASSFPGEGRPQHF; CDR3nt: TGTGCCAGCAGCTTTCCAGGGGAGGGCCGGCCCCAGCATTTT
j_gene: TRBJ1-5; abundance: NA; v_gene: TRBV19; d_gene: NA; CDR3aa: CASSLGGARQPQHF; CDR3nt: TGTGCCAGTAGCCTTGGAGGGGCAAGGCAGCCCCAGCATTTT
j_gene: TRBJ2-7; abundance: NA; v_gene: TRBV6-5; d_gene: TRBD2; CDR3aa: CASKLAGGPGSEQYF; CDR3nt: TGTGCCAGCAAGCTAGCGGGAGGGCCAGGGAGCGAGCAGTACTTC
j_gene: TRBJ2-7; abundance: NA; v_gene: TRBV19; d_gene: TRBD2; CDR3aa: CASSISSSGGAYEQYF; CDR3nt: TGTGCCAGTAGTATCTCCTCGAGCGGGGGGGCCTACGAGCAGTACTTC
j_gene: TRBJ2-7; abundance: NA; v_gene: TRBV7-8; d_gene: NA; CDR3aa: CASSAGGLGSYEQYF; CDR3nt: TGTGCCAGCAGCGCCGGTGGGCTAGGCTCCTACGAGCAGTACTTC
j_gene: TRBJ1-1; abundance: NA; v_gene: TRBV28; d_gene: TRBD1; CDR3aa: CASSTGTGGWFF; CDR3nt: TGTGCCAGCAGTACCGGGACAGGGGGGTGGTTCTTT
j_gene: TRBJ2-1; abundance: NA; v_gene: TRBV30; d_gene: NA; CDR3aa: CAWSVHQGRGDEQFF; CDR3nt: TGTGCCTGGAGTGTACACCAGGGTCGGGGTGATGAGCAGTTCTTC
j_gene: TRBJ1-3; abundance: NA; v_gene: TRBV28; d_gene: TRBD1; CDR3aa: CASSPSPDRGGTIYF; CDR3nt: TGTGCCAGCAGTCCCTCCCCGGACAGGGGAGGCACCATATATTTT
j_gene: TRBJ2-1; abundance: NA; v_gene: TRBV2; d_gene: NA; CDR3aa: CASLGFGNEQFF; CDR3nt: TGTGCCAGTTTAGGTTTTGGCAATGAGCAGTTCTTC
j_gene: TRBJ1-2; abundance: NA; v_gene: TRBV6-5; d_gene: TRBD1; CDR3aa: CASSYPQGGDYGYTF; CDR3nt: TGTGCCAGCAGTTATCCACAGGGGGGGGACTATGGCTACACCTTC
j_gene: TRBJ1-1; abundance: once; v_gene: TRBV4-1; d_gene: NA; CDR3aa: CASSQGRASANTEAFF; CDR3nt: TGCGCCAGCAGCCAAGGTCGGGCTTCAGCGAACACTGAAGCTTTCTTT
j_gene: TRBJ2-3; abundance: NA; v_gene: TRBV15; d_gene: TRBD2; CDR3aa: CATSRGTSGADTQYF; CDR3nt: TGTGCCACCAGCCGTGGGACTAGCGGGGCAGATACGCAGTATTTT
j_gene: TRBJ1-3; abundance: NA; v_gene: TRBV4-1; d_gene: NA; CDR3aa: CASSQVRRGDTIYF; CDR3nt: TGCGCCAGCAGCCAAGTACGGAGGGGGGACACCATATATTTT
j_gene: TRBJ2-6; abundance: NA; v_gene: TRBV28; d_gene: NA; CDR3aa: CASRGLQGANVLTF; CDR3nt: TGTGCCAGCAGGGGGTTGCAAGGGGCCAACGTCCTGACTTTC
j_gene: TRBJ2-1; abundance: NA; v_gene: TRBV14; d_gene: NA; CDR3aa: CASSRESYNEQFF; CDR3nt: TGTGCCAGCAGCCGGGAGTCCTACAATGAGCAGTTCTTC
j_gene: TRBJ1-3; abundance: NA; v_gene: TRBV5-1; d_gene: NA; CDR3aa: CASSLTGPQAGNTIYF; CDR3nt: TGCGCCAGCAGCTTGACTGGCCCACAAGCGGGAAACACCATATATTTT
j_gene: TRBJ2-2; abundance: NA; v_gene: TRBV10-1; d_gene: TRBD1; CDR3aa: CASSDRDRGFTGELFF; CDR3nt: TGCGCCAGCAGTGACCGGGACAGGGGCTTCACCGGGGAGCTGTTTTTT
j_gene: TRBJ2-5; abundance: NA; v_gene: TRBV19; d_gene: TRBD2; CDR3aa: CASSSVAGRETQYF; CDR3nt: TGTGCCAGTAGTTCGGTAGCGGGAAGGGAGACCCAGTACTTC
j_gene: TRBJ2-1; abundance: NA; v_gene: TRBV28; d_gene: TRBD2; CDR3aa: CASSSPGTRKNEQFF; CDR3nt: TGTGCCAGCAGTTCCCCCGGGACTAGGAAGAATGAGCAGTTCTTC
j_gene: TRBJ1-1; abundance: few; v_gene: TRBV2; d_gene: NA; CDR3aa: CASSPRGTEAFF; CDR3nt: TGTGCCAGCAGTCCCAGGGGCACTGAAGCTTTCTTT
j_gene: TRBJ1-4; abundance: NA; v_gene: TRBV6-5; d_gene: NA; CDR3aa: CASRGMPNEKLFF; CDR3nt: TGTGCCAGCCGAGGGATGCCTAATGAAAAACTGTTTTTT
j_gene: TRBJ2-2; abundance: NA; v_gene: TRBV5-1; d_gene: TRBD1; CDR3aa: CASSLGQGPGELFF; CDR3nt: TGCGCCAGCAGCTTGGGACAGGGCCCCGGGGAGCTGTTTTTT
j_gene: TRBJ1-2; abundance: NA; v_gene: TRBV21-1; d_gene: NA; CDR3aa: CASSKEDGYYGYTF; CDR3nt: TGTGCCAGCAGCAAAGAGGACGGATACTATGGCTACACCTTC
j_gene: TRBJ1-2; abundance: NA; v_gene: TRBV27; d_gene: TRBD1; CDR3aa: CASGGRATGDFGYTF; CDR3nt: TGTGCCAGCGGGGGTCGAGCGACAGGGGATTTTGGCTACACCTTC
j_gene: TRBJ2-3; abundance: NA; v_gene: TRBV15; d_gene: TRBD1; CDR3aa: CATSTETGPDTQYF; CDR3nt: TGTGCCACCAGCACTGAGACAGGGCCAGATACGCAGTATTTT
j_gene: TRBJ2-1; abundance: NA; v_gene: TRBV5-1; d_gene: TRBD2; CDR3aa: CASSRGPGGRPYNEQFF; CDR3nt: TGCGCCAGCAGCCGGGGCCCGGGCGGGAGGCCGTACAATGAGCAGTTCTTC
j_gene: TRBJ1-2; abundance: few; v_gene: TRBV2; d_gene: NA; CDR3aa: CASSQQAYYGYTF; CDR3nt: TGTGCCAGCAGTCAACAGGCCTACTATGGCTACACCTTC
j_gene: TRBJ2-7; abundance: once; v_gene: TRBV5-1; d_gene: NA; CDR3aa: CASSRRGSGDSYEQYF; CDR3nt: TGCGCCAGCAGCCGCCGTGGTAGCGGAGATTCCTACGAGCAGTACTTC